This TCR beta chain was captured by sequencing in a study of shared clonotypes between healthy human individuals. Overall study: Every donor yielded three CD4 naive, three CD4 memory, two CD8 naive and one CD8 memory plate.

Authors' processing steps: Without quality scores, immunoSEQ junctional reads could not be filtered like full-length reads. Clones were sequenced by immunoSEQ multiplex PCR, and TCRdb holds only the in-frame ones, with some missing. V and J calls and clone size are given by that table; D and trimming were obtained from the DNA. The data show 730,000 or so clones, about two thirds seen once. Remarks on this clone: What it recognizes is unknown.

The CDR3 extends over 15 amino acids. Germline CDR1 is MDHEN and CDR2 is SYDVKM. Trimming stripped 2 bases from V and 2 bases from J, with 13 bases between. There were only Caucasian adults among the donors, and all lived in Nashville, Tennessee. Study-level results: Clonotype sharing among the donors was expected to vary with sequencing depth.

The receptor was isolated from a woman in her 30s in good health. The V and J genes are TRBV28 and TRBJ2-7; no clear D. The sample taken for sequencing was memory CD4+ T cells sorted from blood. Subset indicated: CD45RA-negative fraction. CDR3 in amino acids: CASSLGGSETYEQYF. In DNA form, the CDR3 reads TGTGCCAGCAGTTTAGGTGGTTCAGAGACCTACGAGCAGTACTTC. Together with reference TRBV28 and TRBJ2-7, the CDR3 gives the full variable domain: DVKVTQSSRYLVKRTGEKVFLECVQDMDHENMFWYRQDPGLGLRLIYFSYDVKMKEKGDIPEGYSVSREKKERFSLILESASTNQTSMYLCASSLGGSETYEQYFGPGTRLTVT.